The 3 T cell receptor beta chains below all came from one sample that was sequenced in a study of CD8+CD57+ T cells in acquired aplastic anemia. It was patients with CD8+CD57+ cell expansion by flow cytometry who were chosen for sequencing. TCR beta VDJ and CDR3 were profiled, and genomic DNA was the template. In TCRdb, the reads were re-called with MiXCR into one record per CDR3 protein. Here the sample spans 450,000 to 600,000 distinct CDR3 sequences, under 40% being singletons. Sample: sorted CD4+, CD8+, or CD8+CD57+ T cells (not recorded which) from PBMCs. The receptor source for this set is a human donor with aplastic anemia.

This clonotype was detected a few times. A read error may produce the germline difference seen at one junction end. The rearrangement joins TRBV10-2 to TRBJ2-1; 7 bases are a match to TRBD1. The CDR3 length is 15 residues. In germline, CDR1 is WSHSY, CDR2 SAAADI. In DNA, the CDR3 is TGTGCCAGCAGCGCCCGGACAGGACCCTACAATGAGCAGTTCTTC. Protein product: CASSARTGPYNEQFF.

This clonotype was recorded many times. V and J are TRBV19 and TRBJ1-5; perhaps TRBD1 as D (6 bases). Germline assignment: CDR1 LNHDA and CDR2 SQIVND (reference sequence). The CDR3 loop spans 12 amino acids. Trimming stripped 5 bases from V and 10 bases from J, with 12 bases between. CDR3 nucleotides: TGTGCCAGTAGTTCACAGGGACATCCCCAGCATTTT. Protein sequence: CASSSQGHPQHF.

This clonotype has ten or more counts. The V and J genes are TRBV2 and TRBJ1-1, with TRBD1 matching over 8 bases. The J segment lost 4 bases and the V segment lost 6 bases, leaving 1 base of the junction unmatched. CDR1 SNHLY and CDR2 FYNNEI come from the germline V gene. CDR3 size: 12 residues. The CDR3 loop is CASRQGATEAFF. Written as DNA, the CDR3 is TGTGCCAGCAGGCAGGGGGCCACTGAAGCTTTCTTT. Combining the CDR3 with reference TRBV2 and TRBJ1-1 gives the whole variable domain EPEVTQTPSHQVTQMGQEVILRCVPISNHLYFYWYRQILGQKVEFLVSFYNNEISEKSEIFDDQFSVERPDGSNFTLKIRSTKLEDSAMYFCASRQGATEAFFGQGTRLTVV.